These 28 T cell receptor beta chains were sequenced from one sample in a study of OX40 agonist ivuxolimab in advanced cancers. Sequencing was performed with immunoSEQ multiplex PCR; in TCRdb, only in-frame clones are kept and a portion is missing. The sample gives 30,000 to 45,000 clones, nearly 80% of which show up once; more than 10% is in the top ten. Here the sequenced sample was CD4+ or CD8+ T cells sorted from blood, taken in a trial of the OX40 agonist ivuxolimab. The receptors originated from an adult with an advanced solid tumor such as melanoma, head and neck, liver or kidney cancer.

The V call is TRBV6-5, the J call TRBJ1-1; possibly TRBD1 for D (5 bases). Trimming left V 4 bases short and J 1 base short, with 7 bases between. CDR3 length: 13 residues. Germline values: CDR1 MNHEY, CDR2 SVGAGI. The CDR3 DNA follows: TGTGCCAGCAGTTCAACAGGGAACACTGAAGCTTTCTTT. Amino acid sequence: CASSSTGNTEAFF.

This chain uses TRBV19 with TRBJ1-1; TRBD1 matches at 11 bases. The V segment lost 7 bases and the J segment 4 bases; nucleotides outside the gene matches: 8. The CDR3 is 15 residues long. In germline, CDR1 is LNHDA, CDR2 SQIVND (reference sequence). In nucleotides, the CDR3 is TGTGCCAGTATGGGACAGGGGGGGAGAGGCACTGAAGCTTTCTTT. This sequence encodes CASMGQGGRGTEAFF.

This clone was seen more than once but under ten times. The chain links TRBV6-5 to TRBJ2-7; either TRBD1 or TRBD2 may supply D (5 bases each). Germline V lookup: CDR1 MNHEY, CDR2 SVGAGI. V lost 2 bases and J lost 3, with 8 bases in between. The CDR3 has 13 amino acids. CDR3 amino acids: CASSYRGDYEQYF. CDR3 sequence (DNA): TGTGCCAGCAGTTACAGGGGAGACTACGAGCAGTACTTC.

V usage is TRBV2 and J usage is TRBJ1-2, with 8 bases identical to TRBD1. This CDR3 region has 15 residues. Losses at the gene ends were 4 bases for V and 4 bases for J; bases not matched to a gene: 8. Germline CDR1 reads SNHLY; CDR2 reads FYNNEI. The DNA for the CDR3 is TGTGCCAGCAGTGCCGGTAGTGGACAGGGCTATGGCTACACCTTC. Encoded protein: CASSAGSGQGYGYTF.

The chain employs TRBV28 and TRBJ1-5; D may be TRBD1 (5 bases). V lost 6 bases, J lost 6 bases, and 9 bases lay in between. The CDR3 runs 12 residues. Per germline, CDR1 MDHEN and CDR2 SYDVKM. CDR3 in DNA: TGTGCCAGCAGGGGTGGGGCTCAGCCCCAGCATTTT. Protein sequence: CASRGGAQPQHF.

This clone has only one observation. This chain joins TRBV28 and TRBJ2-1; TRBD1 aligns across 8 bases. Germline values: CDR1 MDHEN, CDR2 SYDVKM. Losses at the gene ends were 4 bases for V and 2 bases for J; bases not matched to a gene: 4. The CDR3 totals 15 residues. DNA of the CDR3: TGTGCCAGCAGTTCCAACAGGGGGGCCTACAATGAGCAGTTCTTC. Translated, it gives CASSSNRGAYNEQFF.

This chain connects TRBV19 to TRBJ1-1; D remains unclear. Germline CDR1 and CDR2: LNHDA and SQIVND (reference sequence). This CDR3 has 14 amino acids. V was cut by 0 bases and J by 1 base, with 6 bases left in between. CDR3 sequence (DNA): TGTGCCAGTAGTATAGATCTAGAGAACACTGAAGCTTTCTTT. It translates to CASSIDLENTEAFF.

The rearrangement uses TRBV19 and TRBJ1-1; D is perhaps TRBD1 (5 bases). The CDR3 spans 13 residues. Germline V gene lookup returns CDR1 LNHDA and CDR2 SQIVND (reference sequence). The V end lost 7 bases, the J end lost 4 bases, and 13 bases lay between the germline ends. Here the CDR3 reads CASTSRVGTEAFF. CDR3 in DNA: TGTGCCAGTACATCCAGGGTGGGCACTGAAGCTTTCTTT.

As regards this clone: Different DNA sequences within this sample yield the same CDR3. The CDR3 loop reads CSASPVYEQYF. The CDR3 nucleotides read TGCAGTGCTAGTCCAGTCTACGAGCAGTACTTC. The rearrangement joins TRBV20-1 to TRBJ2-7; D gene uncertain. Trimming took off 3 bases at V and 3 bases at J, with 6 bases between the two ends. CDR3 length: 11 residues. Germline V gives CDR1 DFQATT, CDR2 SNEGSKA (reference sequence).

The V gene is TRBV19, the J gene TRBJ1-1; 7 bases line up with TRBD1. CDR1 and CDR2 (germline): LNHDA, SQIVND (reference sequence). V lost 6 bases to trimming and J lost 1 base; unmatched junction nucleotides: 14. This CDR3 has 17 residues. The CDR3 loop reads CASRPLGQGQQNTEAFF. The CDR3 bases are TGTGCCAGTAGACCACTCGGCCAGGGACAGCAGAACACTGAAGCTTTCTTT.

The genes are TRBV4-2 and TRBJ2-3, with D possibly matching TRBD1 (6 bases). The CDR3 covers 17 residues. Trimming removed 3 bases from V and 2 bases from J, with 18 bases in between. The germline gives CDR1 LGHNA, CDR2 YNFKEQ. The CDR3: CASSQAPGTQDTDTQYF. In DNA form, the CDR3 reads TGTGCCAGCAGCCAGGCCCCCGGGACACAAGACACAGATACGCAGTATTTT.

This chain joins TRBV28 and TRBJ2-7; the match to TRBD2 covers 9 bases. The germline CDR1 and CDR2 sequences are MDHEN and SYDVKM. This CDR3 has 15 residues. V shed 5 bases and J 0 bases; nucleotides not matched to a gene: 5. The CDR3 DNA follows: TGTGCCAGCAGTCCCGCGGGGGGGGCCTCCTACGAGCAGTACTTC. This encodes CASSPAGGASYEQYF.

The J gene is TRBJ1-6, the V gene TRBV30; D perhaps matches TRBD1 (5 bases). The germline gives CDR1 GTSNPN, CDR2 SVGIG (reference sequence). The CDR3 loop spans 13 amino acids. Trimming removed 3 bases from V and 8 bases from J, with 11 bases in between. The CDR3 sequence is CAWSRGGDSPLHF. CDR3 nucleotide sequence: TGTGCCTGGAGCCGTGGAGGGGATTCACCCCTCCACTTT.

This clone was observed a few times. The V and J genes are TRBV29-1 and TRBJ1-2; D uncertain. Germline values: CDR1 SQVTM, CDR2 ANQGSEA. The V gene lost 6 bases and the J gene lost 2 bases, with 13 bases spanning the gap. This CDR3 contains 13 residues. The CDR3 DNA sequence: TGCAGCGTCGTTACGACCTCGAACTATGGCTACACCTTC. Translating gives CSVVTTSNYGYTF.

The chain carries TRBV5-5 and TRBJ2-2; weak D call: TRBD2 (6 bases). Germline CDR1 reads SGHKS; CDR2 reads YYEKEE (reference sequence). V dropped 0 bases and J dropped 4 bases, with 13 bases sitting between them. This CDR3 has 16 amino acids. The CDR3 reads CASSLAAGTPTGELFF. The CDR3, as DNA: TGTGCCAGCAGCTTGGCCGCGGGGACGCCCACCGGGGAGCTGTTTTTT.

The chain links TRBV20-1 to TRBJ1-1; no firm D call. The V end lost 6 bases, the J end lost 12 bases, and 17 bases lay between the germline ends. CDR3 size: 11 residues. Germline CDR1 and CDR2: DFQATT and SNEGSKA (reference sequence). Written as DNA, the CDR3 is TGCAGTGCCGGGCTTCCTTTAAAAACTTTCTTT. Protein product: CSAGLPLKTFF.

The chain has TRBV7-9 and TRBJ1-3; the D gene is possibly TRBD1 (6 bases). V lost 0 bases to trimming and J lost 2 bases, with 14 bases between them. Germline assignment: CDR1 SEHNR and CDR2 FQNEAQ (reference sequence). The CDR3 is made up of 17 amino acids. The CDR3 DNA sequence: TGTGCCAGCAGCTTAGCTTTACAGGGAGTCCCTGGAAACACCATATATTTT. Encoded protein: CASSLALQGVPGNTIYF.

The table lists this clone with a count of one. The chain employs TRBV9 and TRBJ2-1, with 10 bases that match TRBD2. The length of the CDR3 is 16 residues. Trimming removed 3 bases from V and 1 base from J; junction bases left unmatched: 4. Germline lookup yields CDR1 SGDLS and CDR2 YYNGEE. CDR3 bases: TGTGCCAGCAGCGAAGCGACTAGCGGGTCCTACAATGAGCAGTTCTTC. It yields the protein CASSEATSGSYNEQFF.

The CDR3 DNA follows: TGTGCCAGCAGCCTCGGAAGGGCAGGGACAGGGGGCACAGATACGCAGTATTTT. Amino acid sequence: CASSLGRAGTGGTDTQYF. The chain joins TRBV11-2 to TRBJ2-3, with 10 positions matching TRBD1. The trim removed 5 bases at V and 1 base at J, leaving 12 bases unmatched. The CDR3 length is 18 residues. Germline V gene lookup returns CDR1 SGHAT and CDR2 FQNNGV. The full variable domain, rest sourced from reference TRBV11-2 and TRBJ2-3, is EAGVAQSPRYKIIEKRQSVAFWCNPISGHATLYWYQQILGQGPKLLIQFQNNGVVDDSQLPKDRFSAERLKGVDSTLKIQPAKLEDSAVYLCASSLGRAGTGGTDTQYFGPGTRLTVL.

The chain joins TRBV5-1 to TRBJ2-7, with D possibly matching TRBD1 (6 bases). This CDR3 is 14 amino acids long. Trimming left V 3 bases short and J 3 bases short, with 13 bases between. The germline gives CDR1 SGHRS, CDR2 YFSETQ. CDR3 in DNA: TGCGCCAGCAGCTCAACGATGACAGGCTACGAGCAGTACTTC. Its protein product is CASSSTMTGYEQYF.

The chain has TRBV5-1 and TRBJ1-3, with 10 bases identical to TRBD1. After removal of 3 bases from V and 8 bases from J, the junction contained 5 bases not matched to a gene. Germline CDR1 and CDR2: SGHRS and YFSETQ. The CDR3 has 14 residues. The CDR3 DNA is TGCGCCAGCAGCTCGACAGGGGGCCAAGACACCATATATTTT. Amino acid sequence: CASSSTGGQDTIYF.

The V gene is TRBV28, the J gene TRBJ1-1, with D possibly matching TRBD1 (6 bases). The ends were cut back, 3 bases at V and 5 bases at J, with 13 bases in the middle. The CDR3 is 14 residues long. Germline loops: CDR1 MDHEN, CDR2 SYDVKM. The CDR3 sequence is CASSFGGAGTEAFF. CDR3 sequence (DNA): TGTGCCAGCAGTTTTGGGGGCGCGGGGACTGAAGCTTTCTTT.

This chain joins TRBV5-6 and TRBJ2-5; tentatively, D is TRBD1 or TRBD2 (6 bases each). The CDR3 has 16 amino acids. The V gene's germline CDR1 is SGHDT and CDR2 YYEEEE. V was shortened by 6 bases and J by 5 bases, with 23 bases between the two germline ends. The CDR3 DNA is TGTGCCAGCACGAAACTAGGATGGGGGGCGGAGGAGACCCAGTACTTC. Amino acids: CASTKLGWGAEETQYF.

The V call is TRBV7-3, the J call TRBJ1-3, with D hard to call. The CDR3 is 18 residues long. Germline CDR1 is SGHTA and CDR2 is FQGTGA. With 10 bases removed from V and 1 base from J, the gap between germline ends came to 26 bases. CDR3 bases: TGTGCCATCAGGTGTGAAACGAAAGGGAGAAGGTCTGGAAACACCATATATTTT. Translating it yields CAIRCETKGRRSGNTIYF.

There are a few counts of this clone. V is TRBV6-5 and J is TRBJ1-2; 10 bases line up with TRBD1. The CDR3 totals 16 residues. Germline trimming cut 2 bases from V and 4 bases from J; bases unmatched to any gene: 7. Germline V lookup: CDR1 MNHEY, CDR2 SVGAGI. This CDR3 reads CASSYTRTGGGYGYTF. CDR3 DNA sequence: TGTGCCAGCAGTTACACCCGGACAGGGGGGGGCTATGGCTACACCTTC.

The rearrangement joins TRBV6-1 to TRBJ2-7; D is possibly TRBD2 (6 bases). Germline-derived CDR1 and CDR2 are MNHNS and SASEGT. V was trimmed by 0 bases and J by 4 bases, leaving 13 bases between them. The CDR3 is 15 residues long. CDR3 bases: TGTGCCAGCAGTGAAGCCGGGGGAAAGGCTTACGAGCAGTACTTC. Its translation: CASSEAGGKAYEQYF.

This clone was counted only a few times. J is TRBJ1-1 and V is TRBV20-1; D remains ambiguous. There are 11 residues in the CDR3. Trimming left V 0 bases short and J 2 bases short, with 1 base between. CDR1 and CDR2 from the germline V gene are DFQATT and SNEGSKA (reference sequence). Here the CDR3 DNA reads TGCAGTGCTAGAGATAACACTGAAGCTTTCTTT. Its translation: CSARDNTEAFF.

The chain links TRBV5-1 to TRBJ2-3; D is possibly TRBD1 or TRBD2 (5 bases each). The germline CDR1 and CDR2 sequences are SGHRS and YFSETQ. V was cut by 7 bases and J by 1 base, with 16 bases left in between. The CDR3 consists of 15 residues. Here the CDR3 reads CASSGRNLRTDTQYF. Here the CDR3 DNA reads TGCGCCAGCTCGGGGCGGAACCTACGCACAGATACGCAGTATTTT.